This TCR beta chain was identified during a study of T-cell reconstitution after alpha-beta-depleted transplantation in children. Study-level findings and limits: Several hundred graft clones that had expanded were reportedly the source of alpha-beta T cells about two months after transplant. T-cell counts and diversity at one year post-transplant came mainly from newly produced T cells.

Preparation of the TCRbeta library was carried out with unique molecular identifiers. TCRdb re-called the PCR reads through MiXCR, storing one row per CDR3 protein. The data hold 500,000 to 750,000 distinct CDR3 sequences, with 10% to 15% observed a single time. From germline, CDR1 is DFQATT and CDR2 SNEGSKA (reference sequence). V was shortened by 1 base and J by 7 bases, with 19 bases between the two germline ends. This CDR3 comprises 16 residues. This clonotype was found many times. What it binds is not known. This TCR came from a male patient under 18 who had a stem cell transplant for acute myeloid leukemia, so the T cells may come from the graft donor. The chain couples TRBV20-1 to TRBJ2-2; D is tentatively TRBD1 or TRBD2 (5 bases each). Here the sequenced sample was PBMCs, mostly from graft donor cells, taken 360 days after TCRalphabeta/CD19-depleted stem cell transplant. The CDR3 DNA is TGCAGTGCTAGAGGTCCGGGGCCCGGCGCTCTCGGGGAGCTGTTTTTT. Translated: CSARGPGPGALGELFF.